This T cell receptor (beta chain) was recovered during a study of cytomegalovirus exposure and HLA in healthy donors. Findings and limits, study-wide: TCR beta V segments were, for the most part, productive about 87% or about 30% of the time in an earlier analysis. It was about 150 TCR beta chains that were listed as cytomegalovirus-associated. Among CMV-associated TCR beta chains, most appeared HLA-restricted in a later analysis. It has been reported that TCR beta sequences accurately predicted the HLA-A and HLA-B alleles of most subjects.

Germline loops: CDR1 MNHNS, CDR2 SASEGT. The CDR3 extends over 13 residues, inclusive of both ends. With regard to this clone: Its target is unknown. This CDR3 fails to terminate in the conserved phenylalanine or tryptophan, so it likely reflects a read error. No DNA is shown, since the ends of the CDR3 on it are uncertain; the CDR3 is the one TCRdb lists.

Amplification used 60 Vbeta primers and 13 Jbeta primers. Using immunoSEQ multiplex PCR, the repertoire was profiled, and TCRdb retains in-frame clones only, with some absent. The sample contains 110,000 or so clones, about 72% of which appear only once. The chain uses TRBV6-1 and TRBJ2-7; the D call TRBD1 from the table was never checked on the DNA. Material: PBMCs. This receptor was identified in a man aged 50-59 years in good health and CMV-seropositive. The CDR3: CASSEALHRDRVT.